These T cell receptor beta chains were read from a single sample in a study of T cells after yellow fever vaccination. TCRdb reprocessed the 5' RACE reads with MiXCR, giving one entry per CDR3 protein. The sample records 200,000 to 250,000 distinct CDR3 sequences, about 7% being singletons. The material was CD4+ T cells sorted from PBMCs, obtained 15 days after the yellow fever booster vaccination. These receptors came from a man aged 25-45 years who received the YFV17D yellow fever vaccine. Each CDR3 is given with its conserved first and last residue. The D gene is left open where the match is weak. Only some rows state a clone size, as once, few, many or a class for expanded clones.

J gene: TRBJ2-7; clone size: few; V gene: TRBV5-1; D gene: .; CDR3 protein: CASSGNIGSYEQYF; CDR3 DNA: TGCGCCAGCAGCGGAAACATAGGTTCCTACGAGCAGTACTTC
J gene: TRBJ2-7; clone size: few; V gene: TRBV6-6; D gene: TRBD2; CDR3 protein: CASSSGRGEQYF; CDR3 DNA: TGTGCCAGCAGTTCAGGGAGGGGCGAGCAGTACTTC
J gene: TRBJ1-5; clone size: .; V gene: TRBV19; D gene: .; CDR3 protein: CASSVSRQPQHF; CDR3 DNA: TGTGCCAGTAGTGTGTCTCGGCAGCCCCAGCATTTT
J gene: TRBJ1-5; clone size: few; V gene: TRBV7-8; D gene: .; CDR3 protein: CASSLGPFLVQPQHF; CDR3 DNA: TGTGCCAGCAGCTTAGGTCCCTTTCTGGTACAGCCCCAGCATTTT
J gene: TRBJ1-2; clone size: .; V gene: TRBV18; D gene: .; CDR3 protein: CASSSSFGYTF; CDR3 DNA: TGTGCCAGCTCATCCTCCTTTGGCTACACCTTC
J gene: TRBJ2-1; clone size: many; V gene: TRBV5-6; D gene: TRBD2; CDR3 protein: CASSLIAGKRNEQFF; CDR3 DNA: TGTGCCAGCAGCTTGATAGCGGGAAAGCGTAATGAGCAGTTCTTC
J gene: TRBJ2-1; clone size: few; V gene: TRBV28; D gene: .; CDR3 protein: CASNSRGYSSYNEQFF; CDR3 DNA: TGTGCCAGCAACTCAAGGGGTTACAGCTCCTACAATGAGCAGTTCTTC
J gene: TRBJ2-2; clone size: many; V gene: TRBV18; D gene: TRBD2; CDR3 protein: CASSPQREATELFF; CDR3 DNA: TGTGCCAGCTCACCACAGCGGGAGGCCACGGAGCTGTTTTTT
J gene: TRBJ2-7; clone size: many; V gene: TRBV6-5; D gene: .; CDR3 protein: CASSYAPGASYEQYF; CDR3 DNA: TGTGCCAGCAGTTACGCCCCGGGGGCGTCCTACGAGCAGTACTTC
J gene: TRBJ2-5; clone size: .; V gene: TRBV5-4; D gene: TRBD2; CDR3 protein: CASSSPGAGAKKTQYF; CDR3 DNA: TGTGCCAGCAGCTCACCCGGGGCGGGAGCGAAAAAGACCCAGTACTTC
J gene: TRBJ2-1; clone size: .; V gene: TRBV9; D gene: .; CDR3 protein: CASSVRVGPTDEQFF; CDR3 DNA: TGTGCCAGCAGCGTCCGGGTAGGTCCTACGGATGAGCAGTTCTTC
J gene: TRBJ2-7; clone size: few; V gene: TRBV29-1; D gene: .; CDR3 protein: CSDPQGHEQYF; CDR3 DNA: TGCAGCGACCCACAGGGACACGAGCAGTACTTC
J gene: TRBJ2-5; clone size: .; V gene: TRBV5-4; D gene: TRBD1; CDR3 protein: CASSLRDRSETQYF; CDR3 DNA: TGTGCCAGCAGCTTGCGGGACAGGTCCGAGACCCAGTACTTC
J gene: TRBJ2-3; clone size: few; V gene: TRBV20-1; D gene: TRBD2; CDR3 protein: CSATGLAGVQDTQYF; CDR3 DNA: TGCAGTGCAACGGGACTAGCGGGAGTTCAAGATACGCAGTATTTT
J gene: TRBJ2-7; clone size: many; V gene: TRBV7-9; D gene: TRBD2; CDR3 protein: CASSPWARTSSYEQYF; CDR3 DNA: TGTGCCAGCAGCCCGTGGGCGCGGACTAGCTCCTACGAGCAGTACTTC
J gene: TRBJ2-7; clone size: many; V gene: TRBV20-1; D gene: TRBD1; CDR3 protein: CSAPSDRASSYEQYF; CDR3 DNA: TGCAGTGCCCCCAGTGACAGGGCAAGCTCCTACGAGCAGTACTTC
J gene: TRBJ2-3; clone size: few; V gene: TRBV12-3/TRBV12-4; D gene: .; CDR3 protein: CASTPQIRSDTQYF; CDR3 DNA: TGTGCCAGCACCCCCCAAATCAGGTCAGATACGCAGTATTTT
J gene: TRBJ2-1; clone size: many; V gene: TRBV18; D gene: .; CDR3 protein: CASSPVGEHSYNEQFF; CDR3 DNA: TGTGCCAGCTCACCGGTAGGCGAGCACTCCTACAATGAGCAGTTCTTC
J gene: TRBJ1-1; clone size: many; V gene: TRBV5-1; D gene: TRBD1; CDR3 protein: CASSLSFGTVANTEAFF; CDR3 DNA: TGCGCCAGCAGCTTGTCCTTCGGGACAGTCGCGAACACTGAAGCTTTCTTT
J gene: TRBJ2-7; clone size: few; V gene: TRBV7-2; D gene: .; CDR3 protein: CASSLEWGVPSYEQYF; CDR3 DNA: TGTGCCAGCAGCTTAGAATGGGGCGTACCCTCCTACGAGCAGTACTTC
J gene: TRBJ2-7; clone size: few; V gene: TRBV29-1; D gene: TRBD1; CDR3 protein: CSVRQGPNEQYF; CDR3 DNA: TGCAGCGTTAGACAGGGCCCGAACGAGCAGTACTTC
J gene: TRBJ2-5; clone size: many; V gene: TRBV10-3; D gene: .; CDR3 protein: CAISEGRDETQYF; CDR3 DNA: TGTGCCATCAGTGAGGGCAGGGATGAGACCCAGTACTTC
J gene: TRBJ1-5; clone size: many; V gene: TRBV20-1; D gene: TRBD1; CDR3 protein: CSARDLSGTGSQPQHF; CDR3 DNA: TGCAGTGCTAGAGATTTATCCGGGACAGGAAGTCAGCCCCAGCATTTT
J gene: TRBJ2-7; clone size: .; V gene: TRBV20-1; D gene: TRBD2; CDR3 protein: CSAPRGGRDSYEQYF; CDR3 DNA: TGCAGTGCACCCAGGGGCGGGAGGGACTCCTACGAGCAGTACTTC
J gene: TRBJ2-5; clone size: few; V gene: TRBV18; D gene: TRBD2; CDR3 protein: CASSRYPSGSVQETQYF; CDR3 DNA: TGTGCCAGCTCACGATACCCTAGCGGGAGTGTACAAGAGACCCAGTACTTC
J gene: TRBJ2-3; clone size: many; V gene: TRBV29-1; D gene: .; CDR3 protein: CSVRVFTDTQYF; CDR3 DNA: TGCAGCGTTCGGGTTTTCACAGATACGCAGTATTTT
J gene: TRBJ1-5; clone size: .; V gene: TRBV19; D gene: .; CDR3 protein: CASSISNQPQHF; CDR3 DNA: TGTGCCAGTAGTATTAGCAATCAGCCCCAGCATTTT
J gene: TRBJ2-1; clone size: many; V gene: TRBV7-6; D gene: .; CDR3 protein: CASTTGGGYNEQFF; CDR3 DNA: TGTGCCAGCACCACGGGCGGAGGCTACAATGAGCAGTTCTTC